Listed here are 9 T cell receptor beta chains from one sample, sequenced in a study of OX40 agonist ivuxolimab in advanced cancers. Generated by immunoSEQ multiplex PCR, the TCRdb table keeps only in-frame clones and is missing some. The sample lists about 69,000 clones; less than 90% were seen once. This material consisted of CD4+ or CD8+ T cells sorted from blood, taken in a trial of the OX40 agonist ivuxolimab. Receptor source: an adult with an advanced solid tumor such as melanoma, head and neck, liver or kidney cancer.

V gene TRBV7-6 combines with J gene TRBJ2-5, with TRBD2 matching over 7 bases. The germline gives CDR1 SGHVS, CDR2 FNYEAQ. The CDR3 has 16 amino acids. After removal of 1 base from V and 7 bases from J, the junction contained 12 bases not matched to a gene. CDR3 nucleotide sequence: TGTGCCAGCAGCTTAGAGACTAGCCCGGGAATTGTGACCCAGTACTTC. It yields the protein CASSLETSPGIVTQYF.

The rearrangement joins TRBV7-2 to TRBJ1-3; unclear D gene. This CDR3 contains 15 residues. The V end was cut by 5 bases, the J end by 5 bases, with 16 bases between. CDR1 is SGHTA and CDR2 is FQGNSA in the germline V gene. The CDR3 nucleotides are TGTGCCAGCAGCGACCCCAGCAGAATCCGAAACACCATATATTTT. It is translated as CASSDPSRIRNTIYF.

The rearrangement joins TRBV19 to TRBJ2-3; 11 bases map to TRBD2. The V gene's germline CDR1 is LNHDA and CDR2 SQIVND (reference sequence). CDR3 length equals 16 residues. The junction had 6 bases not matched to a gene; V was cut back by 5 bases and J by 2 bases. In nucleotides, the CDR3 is TGTGCCAGTAGTCAGGGACTAGCGGAGCTCACAGATACGCAGTATTTT. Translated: CASSQGLAELTDTQYF.

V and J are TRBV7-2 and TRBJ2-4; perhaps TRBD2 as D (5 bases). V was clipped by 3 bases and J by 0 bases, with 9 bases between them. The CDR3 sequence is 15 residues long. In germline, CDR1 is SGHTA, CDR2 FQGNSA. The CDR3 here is CASSLGGLAKNIQYF. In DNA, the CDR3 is TGTGCCAGCAGCTTGGGCGGGTTAGCCAAAAACATTCAGTACTTC.

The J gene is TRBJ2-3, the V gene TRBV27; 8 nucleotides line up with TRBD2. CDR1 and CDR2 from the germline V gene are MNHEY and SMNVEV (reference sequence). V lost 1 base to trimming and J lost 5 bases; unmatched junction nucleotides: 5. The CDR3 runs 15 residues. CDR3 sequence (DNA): TGTGCCAGCAGTTTATGGGCGGGGGGAAAAGATACGCAGTATTTT. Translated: CASSLWAGGKDTQYF.

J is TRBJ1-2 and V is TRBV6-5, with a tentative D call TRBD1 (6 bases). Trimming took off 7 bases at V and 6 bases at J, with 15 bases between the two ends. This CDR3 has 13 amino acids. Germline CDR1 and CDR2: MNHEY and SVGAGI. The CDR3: CASIKQGGDGYTF. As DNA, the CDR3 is TGTGCCAGCATTAAACAGGGAGGGGATGGCTACACCTTC.

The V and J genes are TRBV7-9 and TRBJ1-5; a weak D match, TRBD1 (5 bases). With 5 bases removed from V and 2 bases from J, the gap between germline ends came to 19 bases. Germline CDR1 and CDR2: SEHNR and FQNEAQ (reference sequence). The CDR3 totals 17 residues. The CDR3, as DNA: TGTGCCAGCAGCCCGCTTTTACGCCGGGGCGGCAATCAGCCCCAGCATTTT. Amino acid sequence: CASSPLLRRGGNQPQHF.

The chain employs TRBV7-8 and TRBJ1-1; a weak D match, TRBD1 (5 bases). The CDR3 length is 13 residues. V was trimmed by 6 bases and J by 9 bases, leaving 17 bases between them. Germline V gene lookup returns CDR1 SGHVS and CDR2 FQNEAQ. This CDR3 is CASSRGRQPQAFF. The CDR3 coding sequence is TGTGCCAGCAGTCGCGGTAGACAGCCGCAAGCTTTCTTT.

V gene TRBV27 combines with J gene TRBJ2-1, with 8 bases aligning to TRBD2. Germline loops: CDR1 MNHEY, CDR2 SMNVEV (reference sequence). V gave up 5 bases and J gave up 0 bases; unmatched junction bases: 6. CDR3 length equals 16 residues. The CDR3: CASSPQRGSSYNEQFF. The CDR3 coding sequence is TGTGCCAGCAGTCCACAGCGGGGGAGCTCCTACAATGAGCAGTTCTTC.